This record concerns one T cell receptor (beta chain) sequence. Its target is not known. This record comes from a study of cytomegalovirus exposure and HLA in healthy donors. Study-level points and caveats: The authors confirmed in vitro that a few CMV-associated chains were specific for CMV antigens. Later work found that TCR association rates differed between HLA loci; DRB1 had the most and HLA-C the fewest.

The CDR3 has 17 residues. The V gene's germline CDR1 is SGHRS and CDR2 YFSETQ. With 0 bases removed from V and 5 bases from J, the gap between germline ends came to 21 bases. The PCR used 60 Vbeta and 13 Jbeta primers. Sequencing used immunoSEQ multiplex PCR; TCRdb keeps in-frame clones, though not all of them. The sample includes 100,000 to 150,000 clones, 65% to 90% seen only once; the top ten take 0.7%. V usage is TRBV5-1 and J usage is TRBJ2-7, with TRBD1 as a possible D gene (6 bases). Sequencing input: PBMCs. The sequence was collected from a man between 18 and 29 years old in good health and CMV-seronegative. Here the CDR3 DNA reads TGCGCCAGCAGCTTGGTACAGGGCTTCTCATTATCTAACGAGCAGTACTTC. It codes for CASSLVQGFSLSNEQYF.